This T cell receptor beta chain was sequenced during a study of blood T cells in healthy people across ages. Germline lookup yields CDR1 MNHNY and CDR2 SVGAGI (reference sequence). This CDR3 has 15 residues. Trimming left V 4 bases short and J 1 base short, with 13 bases between. Primers used in a second PCR of about 7 to 12 cycles were a sample-barcoded 5' primer and a J-beta primer mix. TCRdb re-analysed the 5' RACE reads in MiXCR, keeping a single row per CDR3 protein. This sample has some 710,000 distinct CDR3 sequences, with about a fifth found just once. J is TRBJ2-5 and V is TRBV6-6; the D is unclear. Sequencing was done on a sample of blood. The receptor comes from a man between 65 and 79 years old in good health. CDR3 nucleotides: TGTGCCAGCAGTTCCCTGTCGATTGGCCAAGAGACCCAGTACTTC. Translation: CASSSLSIGQETQYF.